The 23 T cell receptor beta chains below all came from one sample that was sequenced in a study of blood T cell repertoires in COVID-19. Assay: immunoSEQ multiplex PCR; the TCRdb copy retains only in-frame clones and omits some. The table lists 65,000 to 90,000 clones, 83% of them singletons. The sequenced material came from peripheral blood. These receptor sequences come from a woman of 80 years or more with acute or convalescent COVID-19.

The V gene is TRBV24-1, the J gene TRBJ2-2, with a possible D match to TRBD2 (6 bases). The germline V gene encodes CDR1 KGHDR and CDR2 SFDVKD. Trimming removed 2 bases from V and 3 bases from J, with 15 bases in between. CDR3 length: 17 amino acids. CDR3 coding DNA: TGTGCCACCAGTGATTCGGGGTTGCGGGATTACACCGGGGAGCTGTTTTTT. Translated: CATSDSGLRDYTGELFF.

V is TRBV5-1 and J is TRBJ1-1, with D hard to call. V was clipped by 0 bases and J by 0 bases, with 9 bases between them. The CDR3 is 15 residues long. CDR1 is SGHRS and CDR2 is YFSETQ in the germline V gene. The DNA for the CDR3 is TGCGCCAGCAGCTTGGTGGGAGAAATGAACACTGAAGCTTTCTTT. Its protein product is CASSLVGEMNTEAFF.

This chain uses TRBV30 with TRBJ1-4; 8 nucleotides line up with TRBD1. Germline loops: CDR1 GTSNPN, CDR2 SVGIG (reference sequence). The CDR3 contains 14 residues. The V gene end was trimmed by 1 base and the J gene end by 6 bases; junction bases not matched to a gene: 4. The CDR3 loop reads CAWSARGRDEKLFF. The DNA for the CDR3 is TGTGCCTGGAGTGCCAGGGGGCGGGATGAAAAACTGTTTTTT.

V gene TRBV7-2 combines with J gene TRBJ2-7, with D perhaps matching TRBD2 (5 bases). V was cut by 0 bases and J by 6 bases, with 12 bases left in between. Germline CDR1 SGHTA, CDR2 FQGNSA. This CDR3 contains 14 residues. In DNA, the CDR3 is TGTGCCAGCAGCTTAGCCCGGGGTGTGAGCGAGCAGTACTTC. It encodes CASSLARGVSEQYF.

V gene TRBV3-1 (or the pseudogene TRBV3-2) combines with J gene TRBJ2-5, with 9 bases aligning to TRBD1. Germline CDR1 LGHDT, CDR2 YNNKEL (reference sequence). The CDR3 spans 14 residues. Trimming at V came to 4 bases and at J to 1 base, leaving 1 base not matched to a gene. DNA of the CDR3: TGTGCCAGCAGCCGGGACAGGGCCCAAGAGACCCAGTACTTC. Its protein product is CASSRDRAQETQYF.

The CDR3 nucleotides are TGTGCCAGCAGTAGGGGACAGGGGGGCGAGCAGTACTTC. It translates to CASSRGQGGEQYF. This chain uses TRBV12-3 or TRBV12-4 with TRBJ2-7; 11 bases are shared with TRBD1. The V gene end was trimmed by 5 bases and the J gene end by 6 bases; junction bases not matched to a gene: 3. The CDR3 has 13 amino acids.

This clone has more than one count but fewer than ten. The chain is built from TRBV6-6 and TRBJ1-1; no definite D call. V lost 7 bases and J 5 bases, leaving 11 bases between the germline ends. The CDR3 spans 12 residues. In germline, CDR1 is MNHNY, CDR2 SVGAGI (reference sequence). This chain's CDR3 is CASILEGTEAFF. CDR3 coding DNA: TGTGCCAGCATTTTAGAGGGAACTGAAGCTTTCTTT.

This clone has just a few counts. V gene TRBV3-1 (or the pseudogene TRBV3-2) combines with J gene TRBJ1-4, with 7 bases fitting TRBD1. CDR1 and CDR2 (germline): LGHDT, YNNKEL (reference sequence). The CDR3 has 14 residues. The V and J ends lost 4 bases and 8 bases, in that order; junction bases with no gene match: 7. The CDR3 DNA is TGTGCCAGCAGCCCTAGACAGGGTGTCGAAAAACTGTTTTTT. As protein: CASSPRQGVEKLFF.

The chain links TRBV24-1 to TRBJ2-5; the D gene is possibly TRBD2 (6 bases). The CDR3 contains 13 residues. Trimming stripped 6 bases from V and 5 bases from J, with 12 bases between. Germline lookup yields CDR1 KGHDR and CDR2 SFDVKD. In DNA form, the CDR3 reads TGTGCCACCAGTCGGAGGGCTGGCGAGACCCAGTACTTC. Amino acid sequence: CATSRRAGETQYF.

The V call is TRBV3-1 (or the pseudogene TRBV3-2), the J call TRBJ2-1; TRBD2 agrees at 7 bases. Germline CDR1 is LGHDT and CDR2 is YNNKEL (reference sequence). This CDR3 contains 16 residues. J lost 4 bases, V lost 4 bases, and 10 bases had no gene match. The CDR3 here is CASSPSPPSGYNEQFF. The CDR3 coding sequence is TGTGCCAGCAGCCCCTCGCCCCCTAGCGGTTACAATGAGCAGTTCTTC.

For the CDR3, the DNA is TGTGCCAGTAGTTCCACAGGGTTCGCGGAGACCCAGTACTTC. Translated, it gives CASSSTGFAETQYF. The chain recombines TRBV19 with TRBJ2-5, with a possible D match to TRBD1 (6 bases). Deletions cut 5 bases from V and 5 bases from J, with 15 bases between. This CDR3 comprises 14 residues. Germline assignment: CDR1 LNHDA and CDR2 SQIVND (reference sequence).

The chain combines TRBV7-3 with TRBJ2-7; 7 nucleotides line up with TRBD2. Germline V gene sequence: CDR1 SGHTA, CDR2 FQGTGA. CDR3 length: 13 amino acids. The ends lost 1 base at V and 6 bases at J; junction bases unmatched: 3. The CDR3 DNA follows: TGTGCCAGCAGCTTAAGGACTAGAAGCGAGCAGTACTTC. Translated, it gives CASSLRTRSEQYF.

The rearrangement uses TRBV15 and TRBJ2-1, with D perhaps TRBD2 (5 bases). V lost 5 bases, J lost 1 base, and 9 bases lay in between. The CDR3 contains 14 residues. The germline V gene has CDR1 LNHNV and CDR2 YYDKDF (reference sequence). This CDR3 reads CATSLANSYNEQFF. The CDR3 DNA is TGTGCCACCAGCCTAGCAAATTCCTACAATGAGCAGTTCTTC.

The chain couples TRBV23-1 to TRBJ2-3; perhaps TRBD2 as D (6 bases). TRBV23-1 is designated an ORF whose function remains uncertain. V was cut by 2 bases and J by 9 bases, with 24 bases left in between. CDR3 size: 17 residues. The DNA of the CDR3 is TGCGCCAGCAGTCAACCAAGGGACGTGCCCCAACTAGCCACGCAGTATTTT. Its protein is CASSQPRDVPQLATQYF.

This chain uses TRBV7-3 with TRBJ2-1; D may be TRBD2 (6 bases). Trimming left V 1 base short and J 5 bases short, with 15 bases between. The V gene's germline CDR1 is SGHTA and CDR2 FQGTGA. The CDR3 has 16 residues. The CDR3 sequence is CASSLNGGRNNNEQFF. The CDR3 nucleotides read TGTGCCAGCAGCTTAAATGGAGGGAGGAACAACAATGAGCAGTTCTTC.

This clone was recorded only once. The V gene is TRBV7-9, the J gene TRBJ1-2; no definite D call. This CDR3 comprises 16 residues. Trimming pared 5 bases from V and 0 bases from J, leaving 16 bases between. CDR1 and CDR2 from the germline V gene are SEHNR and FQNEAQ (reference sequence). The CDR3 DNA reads TGTGCCAGCAGCCTGGGCAGGCTACTGTCTAACTATGGCTACACCTTC. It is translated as CASSLGRLLSNYGYTF.

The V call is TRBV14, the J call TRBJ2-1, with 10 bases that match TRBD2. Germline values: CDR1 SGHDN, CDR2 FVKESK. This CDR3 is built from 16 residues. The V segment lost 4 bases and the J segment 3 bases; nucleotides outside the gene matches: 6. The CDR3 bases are TGTGCCAGCAGCCCGCGCCGGACTAGCGGCTACAATGAGCAGTTCTTC. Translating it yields CASSPRRTSGYNEQFF.

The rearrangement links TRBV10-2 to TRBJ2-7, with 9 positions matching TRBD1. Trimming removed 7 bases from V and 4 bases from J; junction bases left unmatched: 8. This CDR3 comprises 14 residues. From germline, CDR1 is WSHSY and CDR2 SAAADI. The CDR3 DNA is TGCGCCAGCAAATCCAAGACAGGGGGTTACGAGCAGTACTTC. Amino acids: CASKSKTGGYEQYF.

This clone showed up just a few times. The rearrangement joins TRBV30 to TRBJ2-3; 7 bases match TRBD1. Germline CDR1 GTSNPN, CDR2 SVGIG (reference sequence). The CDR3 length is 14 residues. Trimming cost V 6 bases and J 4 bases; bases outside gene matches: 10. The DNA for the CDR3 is TGTGCCTGCGAGGGGGCCAGTGGGGCAGATACGCAGTATTTT. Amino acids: CACEGASGADTQYF.

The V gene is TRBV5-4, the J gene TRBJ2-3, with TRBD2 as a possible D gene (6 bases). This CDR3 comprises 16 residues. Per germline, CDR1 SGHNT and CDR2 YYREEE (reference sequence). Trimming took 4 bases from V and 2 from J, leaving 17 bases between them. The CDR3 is CASSPLTGRHTDTQYF. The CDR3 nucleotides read TGTGCCAGCAGCCCCTTAACGGGGAGGCACACAGATACGCAGTATTTT.

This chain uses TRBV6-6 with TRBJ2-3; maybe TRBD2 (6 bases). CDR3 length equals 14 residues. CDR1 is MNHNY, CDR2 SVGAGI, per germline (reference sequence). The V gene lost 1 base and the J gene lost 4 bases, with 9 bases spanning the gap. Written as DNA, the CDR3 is TGTGCCAGCAGTTACTACGCTAGCGCAGATACGCAGTATTTT. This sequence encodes CASSYYASADTQYF.

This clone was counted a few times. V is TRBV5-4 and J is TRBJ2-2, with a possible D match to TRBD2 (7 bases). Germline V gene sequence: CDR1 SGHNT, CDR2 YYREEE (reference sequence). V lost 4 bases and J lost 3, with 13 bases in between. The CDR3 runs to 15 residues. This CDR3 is CASSPGGGDTGELFF. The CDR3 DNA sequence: TGTGCCAGCAGCCCGGGGGGCGGGGACACCGGGGAGCTGTTTTTT.

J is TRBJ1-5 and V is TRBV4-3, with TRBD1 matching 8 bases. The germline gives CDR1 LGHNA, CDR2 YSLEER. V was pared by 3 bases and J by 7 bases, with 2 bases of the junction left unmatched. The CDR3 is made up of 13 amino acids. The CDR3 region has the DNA TGCGCCAGCAGCCAGGACAGGGACCAGCCCCAGCATTTT. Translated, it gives CASSQDRDQPQHF.